This T cell receptor (beta chain) was documented in a study of vaccination and CD4 T cells after COVID-19 (dated by TCRdb to between 2020 and 2023). Turning to the overall study: Every convalescent patient had a positive nasal swab PCR test for SARS-CoV-2, with mild disease in 8 to 10 patients and severe disease in one. The convalescent cohort included six males and four females, with two Hispanic individuals, seven Caucasians, two Asians and one multiracial person. Participants got two doses of the Pfizer-BioNTech BNT162b2 vaccine (n=8) or two doses of the Moderna mRNA-1273 vaccine (n=2). Post-COVID blood samples were collected from convalescent patients a median of around 96 days after diagnosis, with a range of roughly 35 to 180 days. Post-vaccine blood samples were obtained a median of approximately 70 days after the second vaccine dose, with a range of about 12 to 241 days. In roughly eleven COVID-19 convalescent patients and 4 infection-naive healthy vaccine recipients, the spike-specific CD4+ TCR repertoire before mRNA vaccination was compared with the repertoire after mRNA vaccination.

Study-level results and caveats: Relatively few convalescent patients were included in the study, and early timepoints after natural infection were not analyzed. Of the vaccine-specific clones found in convalescent patients, nearly all (304 of 307) were mono-reactive for SARS-CoV-2 spike instead of being cross-reactive with common cold coronaviruses. The median number of SARS-CoV-2-reactive clonotypes rose from roughly 20 after infection to 38 after vaccination, but the change was not significant. Among the post-vaccine SARS-CoV-2-reactive clones in convalescent patients, a median around 85% showed up only after vaccination, which suggests vaccine-specific priming.

Positive SARS-CoV-2 PCR tests in the convalescent patients dated from March to December 2020, before Alpha, Beta and Delta variants emerged in the United States. PBMCs were separated from whole blood using Ficoll-Paque Plus gradient centrifugation and then either used fresh or cryopreserved at -140C. Concerning this clonotype: No cognate antigen has been identified for it. Base qualities are not at hand, and no much larger clone is one base apart.

The method behind the library was PCR. This sample was sequenced with an Illumina iSeq 100. On the study's bioinformatics: Non-productive sequences were removed, and CDR3s that did not start with C, did not end with F or W, or were shorter than 7 amino acids were discarded. CDR3 homology was assessed with Levenshtein distances (stringdist) and unrooted phylogenetic trees (ape) in R version 3.6.1. TCRdb reran the public reads through fastp at Q25 and MiXCR, keeping productive beta chains. Records with the same CDR3 protein are collapsed into one entry carrying the most frequent genes and DNA. Here the V and J calls rest on TCRdb's processing, not on the authors' analysis. The sample data list 20,000 to 25,000 distinct CDR3 sequences, and about 60% of these were observed just once. Jointly, the top ten make up around 1.1% of the sample. Reading the germline V gene (reference sequence) gives CDR1 SGHAT and CDR2 FQDESV. The CDR3 runs 13 amino acids, cysteine and phenylalanine included. CDR3 DNA only is kept here, 39 bases in frame from base 1. The V and J ends are trimmed by 2 bases and 3 bases, leaving 7 bases between them.

This TCR was recovered from a human donor who had recovered from COVID-19. Sample: CD4+ T cells from blood, taken before SARS-CoV-2 vaccination. The receptor chain draws on TRBV11-1 and TRBJ2-5, with the D gene not confidently named. The CDR3 region reads CASSLPGEETQYF. The nucleotide sequence is given as TGTGCCAGCAGCTTACCGGGTGAAGAGACCCAGTACTTC.